Each of the 3 T cell receptor beta chains below was sequenced from the same sample in a study of cytotoxic CD8 clonotypes in ibrutinib-treated CLL. TCRdb keeps only in-frame clones here, not all; method: immunoSEQ multiplex PCR. The sample lists 300,000 or so clones, over 55% occurring once. Here the sequenced sample was PBMCs, taken after 36 months of ibrutinib treatment. Every receptor here comes from a human donor with chronic lymphocytic leukemia.

V is TRBV4-1 and J is TRBJ2-7; perhaps D is TRBD1 or TRBD2 (5 bases each). Germline V gives CDR1 MGHRA, CDR2 YSYEKL. This CDR3 has 17 amino acids. V lost 1 base, J lost 1 base, and 17 bases lay in between. The CDR3 protein is CASSQVWDAIGSYEQYF. Here the CDR3 DNA reads TGCGCCAGCAGCCAAGTTTGGGACGCGATAGGGTCCTACGAGCAGTACTTC.

The V call is TRBV9, the J call TRBJ2-7, with 11 bases aligning to TRBD2. The germline V gene encodes CDR1 SGDLS and CDR2 YYNGEE. V gave up 3 bases and J gave up 2 bases; unmatched junction bases: 4. This CDR3 region has 15 residues. The CDR3 reads CASSALAGGTYEQYF. In nucleotides, the CDR3 is TGTGCCAGCAGCGCTCTAGCGGGGGGAACCTACGAGCAGTACTTC.

The V call is TRBV7-9, the J call TRBJ1-2; TRBD1 aligns across 10 bases. The CDR3 extends over 13 amino acids. Looked up from germline, CDR1 is SEHNR and CDR2 is FQNEAQ (reference sequence). V lost 5 bases, J lost 8 bases, and 5 bases stayed unmatched. CDR3 bases: TGTGCCAGCAGCCGAGGACAGGGGGAGGGCTACACCTTC. Protein: CASSRGQGEGYTF. The variable domain in full, with the rest retrieved from reference TRBV7-9 and TRBJ1-2, is DTGVSQNPRHKITKRGQNVTFRCDPISEHNRLYWYRQTLGQGPEFLTYFQNEAQLEKSRLLSDRFSAERPKGSFSTLEIQRTEQGDSAMYLCASSRGQGEGYTFGSGTRLTVV.